What follows are 9 T cell receptor beta chains derived from one specimen sequenced in a study of blood T cell repertoires in COVID-19 (dated by TCRdb to about 2020). Library method: the immunoSEQ multiplex PCR assay. TCRdb limited this immuneACCESS table to in-frame rearrangements with V and J called. A share of clones is missing; checked studies link under half to unresolved V genes, and the rest is unexplained. This sample lists roughly 120,000 clones; roughly 80% were detected once. The ten largest clonotypes hold roughly 6.2% of the sample. Input material: peripheral blood. The source of these receptors is a man in his sixties or seventies with acute or convalescent COVID-19.

V and J are TRBV9 and TRBJ2-3, with a weak D call TRBD2 (5 bases). This CDR3 comprises 14 residues. Germline CDR1 SGDLS, CDR2 YYNGEE. Trimming stripped 0 bases from V and 5 bases from J, with 10 bases between. CDR3 coding DNA: TGTGCCAGCAGCGTAGCGGGTAGCGAAGATACGCAGTATTTT. It codes for CASSVAGSEDTQYF.

Only one count was recorded for this clone. The chain employs TRBV7-2 and TRBJ2-1, with 7 bases that match TRBD2. With 2 bases clipped from V and 0 bases from J, the junction kept 1 base outside the gene matches. Germline V CDR1 and CDR2: SGHTA, FQGNSA. The CDR3 totals 15 residues. The CDR3 bases are TGTGCCAGCAGCTTACAGCGGGGCTCCTACAATGAGCAGTTCTTC. It encodes CASSLQRGSYNEQFF.

This clone appeared a few times. The chain carries TRBV7-2 and TRBJ1-6; the match to TRBD1 covers 9 bases. Germline trimming cut 2 bases from V and 7 bases from J; bases unmatched to any gene: 6. The V gene's germline CDR1 is SGHTA and CDR2 FQGNSA. The CDR3 covers 16 residues. The CDR3, as DNA: TGTGCCAGCAGCTTACTTCGGGGACAGGGAAATTCACCCCTCCACTTT. This encodes CASSLLRGQGNSPLHF.

The chain recombines TRBV7-9 with TRBJ2-2, with D tentatively TRBD1 (7 bases). CDR1 is SEHNR, CDR2 FQNEAQ, per germline (reference sequence). V dropped 3 bases and J dropped 5 bases, with 16 bases sitting between them. This CDR3 is 16 amino acids long. The CDR3 region has the DNA TGTGCCAGCAGCTTCGCCCCCCAGGGGGGAACCGGGGAGCTGTTTTTT. Its translation: CASSFAPQGGTGELFF.

The V and J genes are TRBV2 and TRBJ2-5; 9 nucleotides line up with TRBD1. Germline CDR1 is SNHLY and CDR2 is FYNNEI. J gave up 4 bases and V 3 bases, and 6 bases lay outside the gene matches. This CDR3 is built from 15 residues. The DNA for the CDR3 is TGTGCCAGCAGTGATCGAACAGGGGGCCGAGAGACCCAGTACTTC. This translates into CASSDRTGGRETQYF.

The J gene is TRBJ2-1, the V gene TRBV6-4, with 10 bases lining up with TRBD2. Germline V gene sequence: CDR1 MRHNA, CDR2 SNTAGT. Unmatched junction bases numbered 9, after V lost 3 bases and J lost 7 bases. This CDR3 has 16 amino acids. CDR3 sequence reads: CASSEAGTSVRNEQFF. DNA for the CDR3: TGTGCCAGCAGTGAGGCCGGGACTAGCGTCAGGAATGAGCAGTTCTTC.

The gene calls are TRBV2 and TRBJ1-1, with TRBD1 matching over 7 bases. This CDR3 contains 15 residues. CDR1 is SNHLY, CDR2 FYNNEI, per germline. The J segment lost 8 bases and the V segment lost 0 bases, leaving 9 bases of the junction unmatched. For the CDR3, the DNA is TGTGCCAGCAGTGAAGCGCTTCGGGGGACAGCAGAAGCTTTCTTT. It specifies CASSEALRGTAEAFF.

The sample holds one count of this clone. V is TRBV28 and J is TRBJ2-7, with 11 positions matching TRBD2. Trimming took 7 bases from V and 3 from J; bases not matched to a gene: 5. The V gene's germline CDR1 is MDHEN and CDR2 SYDVKM. This CDR3 is 14 amino acids long. DNA of the CDR3: TGTGCCAGCACTGGGACTAGCGGACTCTACGAGCAGTACTTC. Translation: CASTGTSGLYEQYF. The full variable domain, rest sourced from reference TRBV28 and TRBJ2-7, is DVKVTQSSRYLVKRTGEKVFLECVQDMDHENMFWYRQDPGLGLRLIYFSYDVKMKEKGDIPEGYSVSREKKERFSLILESASTNQTSMYLCASTGTSGLYEQYFGPGTRLTVT.

The chain links TRBV7-9 to TRBJ2-3, with D possibly being TRBD2 (6 bases). Germline V lookup: CDR1 SEHNR, CDR2 FQNEAQ (reference sequence). V lost 0 bases to trimming and J lost 7 bases, with 11 bases between them. The CDR3 has 14 residues. The CDR3 region has the DNA TGTGCCAGCAGCTTAGCATCGGGAGACAATACGCAGTATTTT. As protein: CASSLASGDNTQYF.